The 32 T cell receptor beta chains below all came from one sample that was sequenced in a study of blood T cell repertoires in COVID-19. Method: immunoSEQ multiplex PCR; TCRdb's copy keeps in-frame clones and lacks some. The data show about 120,000 clones, 75% to 90% seen once. Source material: peripheral blood. The source of these receptors is a human donor with acute or convalescent COVID-19. The donor label of this sample is uncertain.

This clone was detected once. This chain uses TRBV6-5 with TRBJ2-1; 9 nucleotides line up with TRBD1. J was trimmed by 6 bases and V by 6 bases; bases with no gene match: 6. This CDR3 region has 14 residues. CDR1 is MNHEY, CDR2 SVGAGI, per germline. The CDR3 nucleotides read TGTGCCAGCAGCCGGGACAGGGCCTTCAATGAGCAGTTCTTC. Amino acid sequence: CASSRDRAFNEQFF.

J is TRBJ1-4 and V is TRBV29-1, with D possibly TRBD1 on 5 matching bases. Germline V gene data show CDR1 as SQVTM and CDR2 as ANQGSEA. V was shortened by 1 base and J by 8 bases, with 11 bases between the two germline ends. The CDR3 is made up of 13 amino acids. The DNA of the CDR3 is TGCAGCGTTGAAGTGCAGGGATACGAAAAACTGTTTTTT. Its translation: CSVEVQGYEKLFF.

This clone was seen more than once but under ten times. The chain employs TRBV6-5 and TRBJ1-5, with 8 bases lining up with TRBD1. V lost 4 bases, J lost 9 bases, and 8 bases stayed unmatched. The CDR3 runs to 14 residues. Germline V gene lookup returns CDR1 MNHEY and CDR2 SVGAGI. DNA for the CDR3: TGTGCCAGCAGTTTTGGACAGGGAGGCAGGCCCCAGCATTTT. Its protein product is CASSFGQGGRPQHF.

J is TRBJ2-7 and V is TRBV5-5, with TRBD1 matching 10 bases. The CDR3 sequence is 14 residues long. The ends lost 3 bases at V and 2 bases at J; junction bases unmatched: 2. Germline assignment: CDR1 SGHKS and CDR2 YYEKEE (reference sequence). CDR3 region: CASSSGQGAYEQYF. The CDR3 DNA sequence: TGTGCCAGCAGCTCAGGACAGGGGGCCTACGAGCAGTACTTC.

The rearrangement joins TRBV28 to TRBJ1-2; TRBD1 is a possible D gene (6 bases). Germline values: CDR1 MDHEN, CDR2 SYDVKM. Trimming took 2 bases from V and 3 from J, leaving 13 bases between them. This CDR3 contains 15 residues. As DNA, the CDR3 is TGTGCCAGCAGTTTAGGGCAGGGGAGGGACTATGGCTACACCTTC. It encodes CASSLGQGRDYGYTF.

The V and J genes are TRBV30 and TRBJ2-3, with TRBD2 identical over 9 bases. V gave up 0 bases and J gave up 4 bases; unmatched junction bases: 2. This CDR3 is built from 14 residues. Germline CDR1 and CDR2: GTSNPN and SVGIG (reference sequence). Here the CDR3 reads CAWSVGGGADTQYF. The CDR3 nucleotides are TGTGCCTGGAGTGTAGGCGGGGGGGCAGATACGCAGTATTTT.

This clone was recorded once. The chain employs TRBV4-3 and TRBJ2-3; D unclear. The germline gives CDR1 LGHNA, CDR2 YSLEER. The CDR3 runs to 14 residues. Deletions cut 0 bases from V and 6 bases from J, with 10 bases between. For the CDR3, the DNA is TGCGCCAGCAGCCAAGACCACAGCAGGGATACGCAGTATTTT. Translation gives CASSQDHSRDTQYF.

V gene TRBV7-2 combines with J gene TRBJ2-7; D call uncertain. The V end was cut by 5 bases, the J end by 2 bases, with 13 bases between. Germline loops: CDR1 SGHTA, CDR2 FQGNSA. The CDR3 is 14 amino acids. CDR3 sequence: CASSPTGGPYEQYF. As DNA, the CDR3 is TGTGCCAGCAGCCCTACCGGCGGTCCCTACGAGCAGTACTTC.

This sequence joins TRBV20-1 and TRBJ2-1; no reliable D call. The V gene lost 3 bases and the J gene lost 2 bases, with 8 bases spanning the gap. The CDR3 totals 13 residues. Germline V gene data show CDR1 as DFQATT and CDR2 as SNEGSKA (reference sequence). CDR3 amino acids: CSASLVTYNEQFF. Written as DNA, the CDR3 is TGCAGTGCTAGTTTAGTAACCTACAATGAGCAGTTCTTC.

The rearrangement joins TRBV18 to TRBJ2-7, with a weak D call TRBD2 (5 bases). The CDR3 spans 16 residues. Germline CDR1 reads KGHSH; CDR2 reads LQKENI. V lost 2 bases, J lost 3 bases, and 17 bases lay in between. CDR3: CASSPTQSGLIYEQYF. For the CDR3, the DNA is TGTGCCAGCTCACCAACCCAAAGCGGTTTAATCTACGAGCAGTACTTC.

In its sample, this clone was seen once. This chain links TRBV4-3 with TRBJ2-1; no reliable D call. The germline V gene encodes CDR1 LGHNA and CDR2 YSLEER. Trimming pared 0 bases from V and 9 bases from J, leaving 9 bases between. The CDR3 is 13 residues long. The CDR3 nucleotides are TGCGCCAGCAGCCAAGATCTAGGTCTTGAGCAGTTCTTC. Translation gives CASSQDLGLEQFF.

The chain employs TRBV12-3 or TRBV12-4 and TRBJ2-7, with D perhaps TRBD2 (7 bases). This CDR3 has 12 amino acids. V was pared by 7 bases and J by 6 bases, with 13 bases between. CDR3 sequence reads: CASNPGGREQYF. The CDR3 nucleotides read TGTGCCAGCAATCCCGGGGGGCGCGAGCAGTACTTC.

V gene TRBV27 combines with J gene TRBJ2-5; maybe TRBD1 (7 bases). V was pared by 6 bases and J by 5 bases, with 16 bases between. This CDR3 contains 14 residues. Germline CDR1 is MNHEY and CDR2 is SMNVEV (reference sequence). CDR3 sequence reads: CASSHQGGSETQYF. The CDR3 bases are TGTGCCAGCAGCCACCAGGGGGGATCTGAGACCCAGTACTTC.

This clone was seen just once. The chain recombines TRBV7-3 with TRBJ2-3; possible D gene TRBD2, 6 bases. Trimming left V 1 base short and J 1 base short, with 12 bases between. The CDR3 is 16 residues long. Germline CDR1 SGHTA, CDR2 FQGTGA. The CDR3 nucleotides are TGTGCCAGCAGCTTAATGGGCGGGACGGGCACAGATACGCAGTATTTT. This encodes CASSLMGGTGTDTQYF.

The CDR3 loop is CASSLSQGRMNTEAFF. The CDR3 region has the DNA TGTGCCAGCAGTTTATCCCAGGGTAGAATGAACACTGAAGCTTTCTTT. V gene TRBV28 combines with J gene TRBJ1-1, with a possible D match to TRBD1 (5 bases). Germline loops: CDR1 MDHEN, CDR2 SYDVKM. Trimming removed 1 base at V and 0 bases at J, with 12 bases between. The CDR3 covers 16 residues. Full variable domain (rest looked up from reference TRBV28 and TRBJ1-1): DVKVTQSSRYLVKRTGEKVFLECVQDMDHENMFWYRQDPGLGLRLIYFSYDVKMKEKGDIPEGYSVSREKKERFSLILESASTNQTSMYLCASSLSQGRMNTEAFFGQGTRLTVV.

In its sample, this clone was seen once. V and J are TRBV5-1 and TRBJ2-1; D is ambiguous. CDR3 size: 16 residues. Trimming cost V 0 bases and J 2 bases, with 12 bases left between them. CDR1 and CDR2 (germline): SGHRS, YFSETQ. In DNA form, the CDR3 reads TGCGCCAGCAGCTTGGTTGGAGATCTTACCTACAATGAGCAGTTCTTC. Residues: CASSLVGDLTYNEQFF.

The V gene is TRBV19, the J gene TRBJ1-2, with 7 positions matching TRBD1. V shed 8 bases, J shed 2 bases, and the junction held 5 bases outside the gene matches. The CDR3 has 13 residues. Germline values: CDR1 LNHDA, CDR2 SQIVND (reference sequence). The CDR3 protein is CASEQQGNYGYTF. The CDR3 region has the DNA TGTGCCAGTGAACAACAGGGGAACTATGGCTACACCTTC. Full variable domain (rest looked up from reference TRBV19 and TRBJ1-2): DGGITQSPKYLFRKEGQNVTLSCEQNLNHDAMYWYRQDPGQGLRLIYYSQIVNDFQKGDIAEGYSVSREKKESFPLTVTSAQKNPTAFYLCASEQQGNYGYTFGSGTRLTVV.

V gene TRBV18 combines with J gene TRBJ2-3; TRBD2 aligns across 8 bases. The germline V gene encodes CDR1 KGHSH and CDR2 LQKENI. With V trimmed by 1 base and J by 6 bases, 6 bases remained unmatched. There are 15 residues in the CDR3. The CDR3 sequence: CASSPQAGGLDTQYF. The CDR3 coding sequence is TGTGCCAGCTCACCACAGGCGGGGGGCCTGGATACGCAGTATTTT.

This rearrangement joins TRBV6-2 or TRBV6-3 to TRBJ1-5; 7 nucleotides align to TRBD1. The junction had 3 bases not matched to a gene; V was cut back by 4 bases and J by 3 bases. The germline V gene has CDR1 MNHEY and CDR2 SVGEGT. This CDR3 has 14 amino acids. The CDR3 nucleotides are TGTGCCAGCAGTTGGGGGACAGCCAATCAGCCCCAGCATTTT. Protein sequence: CASSWGTANQPQHF.

The chain uses TRBV10-3 and TRBJ2-5; TRBD2 is a possible D gene (5 bases). The length of the CDR3 is 14 residues. CDR1 and CDR2 from the germline V gene are ENHRY and SYGVKD. The ends were cut back, 3 bases at V and 2 bases at J, with 10 bases in the middle. The chain's CDR3 is CAISDRTQQETQYF. Here the CDR3 DNA reads TGTGCCATCAGTGATAGGACTCAACAAGAGACCCAGTACTTC.

V and J are TRBV30 and TRBJ1-2, with TRBD1 matching over 9 bases. Germline V gives CDR1 GTSNPN, CDR2 SVGIG (reference sequence). V dropped 5 bases and J dropped 4; count of bases not matched to a gene: 11. This CDR3 spans 15 amino acids. CDR3 nucleotide sequence: TGTGCCTGGGATGGCTTAGGGACAGGGTCCTATGGCTACACCTTC. It encodes CAWDGLGTGSYGYTF.

The rearrangement joins TRBV4-1 to TRBJ1-5, with a tentative D call TRBD1 (5 bases). This CDR3 has 16 residues. V was clipped by 1 base and J by 2 bases, with 12 bases between them. CDR1 and CDR2 from the germline V gene are MGHRA and YSYEKL. In nucleotides, the CDR3 is TGCGCCAGCAGCCAAGGGGGGGGTCTTCGCAATCAGCCCCAGCATTTT. Amino acid sequence: CASSQGGGLRNQPQHF.

This clone has just a few counts. The genes are TRBV19 and TRBJ2-3; 8 nucleotides match TRBD2. Germline V gene data show CDR1 as LNHDA and CDR2 as SQIVND (reference sequence). This CDR3 comprises 16 residues. V was pared by 2 bases and J by 3 bases, with 7 bases of the junction left unmatched. In DNA, the CDR3 is TGTGCCAGTAGTATAACCGGGAGGGCCGCAACAGATACGCAGTATTTT. It specifies CASSITGRAATDTQYF.

The chain employs TRBV23-1 and TRBJ1-2; the match to TRBD1 covers 9 bases. TRBV23-1 is labeled an ORF, and its function is uncertain. The CDR3 length is 17 residues. The V segment lost 0 bases and the J segment 8 bases; nucleotides outside the gene matches: 13. The CDR3 loop is CASSQSRTGAYGGGYTF. Here the CDR3 DNA reads TGCGCCAGCAGTCAATCACGGACAGGGGCGTATGGTGGGGGCTACACCTTC.

The V and J genes are TRBV3-1 (or the pseudogene TRBV3-2) and TRBJ1-3; D not certain. The CDR3 has 17 residues. The V end was cut by 4 bases, the J end by 0 bases, with 16 bases between. The germline V gene has CDR1 LGHDT and CDR2 YNNKEL (reference sequence). The CDR3 DNA sequence: TGTGCCAGCAGCCGAAGCGGGCAGAACGTCTCTGGAAACACCATATATTTT. Its translation: CASSRSGQNVSGNTIYF.

This clone showed up just a few times. This chain uses TRBV29-1 with TRBJ2-7; TRBD2 is a possible D gene (6 bases). The germline gives CDR1 SQVTM, CDR2 ANQGSEA. The V and J ends lost 3 bases and 0 bases respectively, with 12 bases between them. The CDR3 sequence is 14 residues long. The CDR3 coding sequence is TGCAGCGTTGAGGAGGGAGCTAACTCCTACGAGCAGTACTTC. Its translation is CSVEEGANSYEQYF.

The CDR3 sequence is CSASFSGRMVMDTQYF. CDR3 nucleotide sequence: TGCAGTGCTAGTTTTAGCGGGAGAATGGTGATGGATACGCAGTATTTT. J is TRBJ2-3 and V is TRBV20-1; 9 nucleotides align to TRBD2. This CDR3 is built from 16 residues. Germline V lookup: CDR1 DFQATT, CDR2 SNEGSKA (reference sequence). V lost 3 bases, J lost 6 bases, and 13 bases stayed unmatched.

The genes are TRBV9 and TRBJ2-7; the D gene is possibly TRBD2 (6 bases). The CDR3 extends over 19 amino acids. The V gene lost 1 base and the J gene lost 1 base, with 24 bases spanning the gap. CDR1 SGDLS and CDR2 YYNGEE come from the germline V gene. In DNA form, the CDR3 reads TGTGCCAGCAGCGTATTAGGACCCCCGTGGCTAGCGCATTCCTACGAGCAGTACTTC. Translating it yields CASSVLGPPWLAHSYEQYF.

The chain links TRBV28 to TRBJ1-1, with D uncertain. V gave up 3 bases and J gave up 6 bases, with 8 bases separating them. Germline CDR1 and CDR2: MDHEN and SYDVKM. CDR3 length: 12 amino acids. CDR3 bases: TGTGCCAGCAGTTTTAGGAGGGCTGAAGCTTTCTTT. Residues: CASSFRRAEAFF.

This chain links TRBV9 with TRBJ2-7; 7 nucleotides agree with TRBD1. J was trimmed by 4 bases and V by 2 bases; bases with no gene match: 9. Germline values: CDR1 SGDLS, CDR2 YYNGEE. This CDR3 spans 15 amino acids. The CDR3 reads CASSVEGGGFYEQYF. The CDR3, as DNA: TGTGCCAGCAGCGTCGAAGGGGGCGGTTTTTACGAGCAGTACTTC.

The chain couples TRBV11-2 to TRBJ2-7; possible D gene TRBD1, 5 bases. This CDR3 has 14 residues. Germline lookup yields CDR1 SGHAT and CDR2 FQNNGV. V dropped 8 bases and J dropped 4 bases, with 18 bases sitting between them. CDR3 amino acids: CASVLDSFSYEQYF. CDR3 bases: TGTGCCAGCGTCTTAGACAGTTTTTCTTACGAGCAGTACTTC.

The chain links TRBV27 to TRBJ2-5; D might be TRBD2 (6 bases). Germline V gene sequence: CDR1 MNHEY, CDR2 SMNVEV (reference sequence). With 3 bases removed from V and 7 bases from J, the gap between germline ends came to 15 bases. This CDR3 spans 14 amino acids. The CDR3, as DNA: TGTGCCAGCAGTTTTCTTTCCGGGAGTAGGACCCAGTACTTC. Translated: CASSFLSGSRTQYF.